Below, one TCR beta chain is given with its context. One end of the junction varies from germline; a read error may be responsible. The CDR3 contains 16 residues. Germline CDR1 and CDR2: SGHVS and FNYEAQ. This specimen belongs to a study of Graves' ophthalmopathy and Graves' hyperthyroidism. Beta-chain TCR CDR3 regions were amplified from RNA transcripts. RT-PCR in the first round used HTBI primers; a second-round multiplex PCR followed. A single record per CDR3 protein comes from TCRdb applying MiXCR to the multiplex PCR reads. The sample lists 35,000 to 50,000 distinct CDR3 sequences; 50% were seen once.

The receptor's source is an adult woman with stable Graves' hyperthyroidism. The material sequenced was peripheral blood. The V gene is TRBV7-6, the J gene TRBJ2-2; D possibly uses TRBD1 or TRBD2 (5 bases each). CDR3 nucleotide sequence: TGTGCCAGCAGTTACGGGGTCGAGGGGCGCATCGGGGAGTTGTTTTTT. This sequence encodes CASSYGVEGRIGELFF.